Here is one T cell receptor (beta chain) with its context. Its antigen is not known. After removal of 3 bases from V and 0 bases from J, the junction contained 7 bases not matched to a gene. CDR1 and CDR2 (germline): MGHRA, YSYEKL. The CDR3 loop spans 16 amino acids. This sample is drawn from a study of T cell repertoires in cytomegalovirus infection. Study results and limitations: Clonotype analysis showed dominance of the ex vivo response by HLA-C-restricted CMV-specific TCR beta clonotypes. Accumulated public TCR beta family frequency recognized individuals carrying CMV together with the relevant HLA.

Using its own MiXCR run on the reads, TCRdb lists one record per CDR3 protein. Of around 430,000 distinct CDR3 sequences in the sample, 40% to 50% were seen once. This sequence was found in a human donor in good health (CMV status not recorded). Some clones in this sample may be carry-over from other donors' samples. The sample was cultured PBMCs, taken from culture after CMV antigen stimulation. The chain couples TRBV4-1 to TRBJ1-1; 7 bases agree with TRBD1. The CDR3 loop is CASSHLGQTMNTEAFF. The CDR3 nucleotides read TGCGCCAGCAGCCACCTGGGACAGACCATGAACACTGAAGCTTTCTTT.